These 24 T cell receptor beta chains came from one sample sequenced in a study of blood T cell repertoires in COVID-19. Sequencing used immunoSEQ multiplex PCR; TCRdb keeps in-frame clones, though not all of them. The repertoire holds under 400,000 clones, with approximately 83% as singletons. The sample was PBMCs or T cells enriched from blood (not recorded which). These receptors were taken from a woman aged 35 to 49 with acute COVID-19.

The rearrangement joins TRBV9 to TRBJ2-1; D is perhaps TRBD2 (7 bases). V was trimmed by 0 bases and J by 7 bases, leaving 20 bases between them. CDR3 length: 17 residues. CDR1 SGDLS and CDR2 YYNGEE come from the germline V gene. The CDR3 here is CASSVAGGPAGGNEQFF. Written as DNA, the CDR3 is TGTGCCAGCAGCGTAGCCGGGGGGCCAGCGGGTGGGAATGAGCAGTTCTTC.

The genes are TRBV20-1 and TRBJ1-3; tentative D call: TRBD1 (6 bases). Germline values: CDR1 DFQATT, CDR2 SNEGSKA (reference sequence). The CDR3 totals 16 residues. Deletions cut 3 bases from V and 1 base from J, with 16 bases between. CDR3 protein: CSASDEGGSSGNTIYF. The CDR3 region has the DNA TGCAGTGCTAGTGACGAGGGGGGGTCGTCTGGAAACACCATATATTTT.

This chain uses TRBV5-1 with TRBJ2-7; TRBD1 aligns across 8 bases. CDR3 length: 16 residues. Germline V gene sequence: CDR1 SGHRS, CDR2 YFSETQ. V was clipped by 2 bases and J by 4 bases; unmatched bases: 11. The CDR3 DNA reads TGCGCCAGCAGCTTAAAACTTCGACAGGGGTCATACGAGCAGTACTTC. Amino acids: CASSLKLRQGSYEQYF.

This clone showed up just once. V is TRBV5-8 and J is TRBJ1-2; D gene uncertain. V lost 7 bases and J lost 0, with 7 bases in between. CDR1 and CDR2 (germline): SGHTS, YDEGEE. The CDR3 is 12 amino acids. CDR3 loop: CASPGANYGYTF. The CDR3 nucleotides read TGTGCCAGCCCGGGAGCTAACTATGGCTACACCTTC.

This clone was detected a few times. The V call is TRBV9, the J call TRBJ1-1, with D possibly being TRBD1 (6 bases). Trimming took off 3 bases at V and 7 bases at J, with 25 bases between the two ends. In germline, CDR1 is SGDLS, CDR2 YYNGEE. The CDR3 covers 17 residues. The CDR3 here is CASSDHRGGGQKYEAFF. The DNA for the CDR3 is TGTGCCAGCAGCGACCACCGGGGGGGCGGACAGAAGTATGAAGCTTTCTTT.

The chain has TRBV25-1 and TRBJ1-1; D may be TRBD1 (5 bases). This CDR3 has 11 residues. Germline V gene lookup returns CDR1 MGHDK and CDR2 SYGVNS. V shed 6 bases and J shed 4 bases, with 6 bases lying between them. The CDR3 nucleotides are TGTGCCAGCAGCGGGGGCACTGAAGCTTTCTTT. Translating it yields CASSGGTEAFF.

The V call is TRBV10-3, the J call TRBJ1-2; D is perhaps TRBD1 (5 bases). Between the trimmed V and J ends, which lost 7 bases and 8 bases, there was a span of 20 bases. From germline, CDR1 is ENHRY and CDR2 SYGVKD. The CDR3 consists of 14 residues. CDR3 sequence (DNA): TGTGCCATCAACGGACCCAGCGGGGAGGGGGGCTACACCTTC. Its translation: CAINGPSGEGGYTF.

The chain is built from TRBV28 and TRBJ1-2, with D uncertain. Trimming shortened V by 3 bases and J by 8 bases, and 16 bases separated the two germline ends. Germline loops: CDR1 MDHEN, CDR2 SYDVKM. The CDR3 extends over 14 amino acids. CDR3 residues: CASSFGSEGYGYTF. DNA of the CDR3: TGTGCCAGCAGTTTCGGGTCTGAGGGATACGGCTACACCTTC.

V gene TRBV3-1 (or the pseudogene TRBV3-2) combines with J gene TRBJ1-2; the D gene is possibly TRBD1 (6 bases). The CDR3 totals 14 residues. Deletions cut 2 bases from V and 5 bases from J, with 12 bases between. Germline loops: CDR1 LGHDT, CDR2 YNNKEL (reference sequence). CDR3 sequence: CASSQPGAPYGYTF. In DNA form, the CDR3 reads TGTGCCAGCAGCCAACCAGGGGCCCCATATGGCTACACCTTC.

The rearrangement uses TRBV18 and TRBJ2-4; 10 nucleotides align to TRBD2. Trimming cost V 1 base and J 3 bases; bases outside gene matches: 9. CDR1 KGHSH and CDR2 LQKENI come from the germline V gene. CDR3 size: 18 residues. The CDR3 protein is CASSPLAGGHRVKNIQYF. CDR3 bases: TGTGCCAGCTCACCACTAGCGGGGGGCCACCGGGTCAAAAACATTCAGTACTTC. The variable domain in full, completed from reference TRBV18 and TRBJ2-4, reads NAGVMQNPRHLVRRRGQEARLRCSPMKGHSHVYWYRQLPEEGLKFMVYLQKENIIDESGMPKERFSAEFPKEGPSILRIQQVVRGDSAAYFCASSPLAGGHRVKNIQYFGAGTRLSVL.

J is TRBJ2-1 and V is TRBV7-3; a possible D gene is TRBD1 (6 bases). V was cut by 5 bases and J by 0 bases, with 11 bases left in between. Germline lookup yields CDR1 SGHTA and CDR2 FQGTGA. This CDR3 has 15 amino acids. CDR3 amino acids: CASSTSGASYNEQFF. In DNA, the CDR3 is TGTGCCAGCAGCACCTCAGGGGCCTCCTACAATGAGCAGTTCTTC.

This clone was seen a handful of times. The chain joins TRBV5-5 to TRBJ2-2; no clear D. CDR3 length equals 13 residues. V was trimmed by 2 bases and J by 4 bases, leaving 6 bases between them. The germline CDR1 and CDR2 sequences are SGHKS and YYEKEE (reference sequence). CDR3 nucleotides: TGTGCCAGCAGCTTCCGCGGCACCGGGGAGCTGTTTTTT. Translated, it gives CASSFRGTGELFF. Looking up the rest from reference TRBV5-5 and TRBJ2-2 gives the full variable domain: DAGVTQSPTHLIKTRGQQVTLRCSPISGHKSVSWYQQVLGQGPQFIFQYYEKEERGRGNFPDRFSARQFPNYSSELNVNALLLGDSALYLCASSFRGTGELFFGEGSRLTVL.

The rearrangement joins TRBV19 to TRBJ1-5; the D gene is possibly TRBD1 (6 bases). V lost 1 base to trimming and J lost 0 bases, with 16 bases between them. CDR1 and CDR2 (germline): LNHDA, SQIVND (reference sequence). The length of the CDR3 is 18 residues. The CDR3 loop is CASSIGWGQGPSNQPQHF. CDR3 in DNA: TGTGCCAGTAGTATAGGTTGGGGGCAGGGCCCTAGCAATCAGCCCCAGCATTTT.

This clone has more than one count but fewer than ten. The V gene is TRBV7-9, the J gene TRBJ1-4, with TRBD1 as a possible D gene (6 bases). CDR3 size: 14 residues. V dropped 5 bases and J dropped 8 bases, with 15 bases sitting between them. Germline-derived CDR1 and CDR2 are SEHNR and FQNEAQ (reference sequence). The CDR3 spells CASSHREKGEKLFF. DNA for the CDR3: TGTGCCAGCAGCCACAGGGAAAAAGGGGAAAAACTGTTTTTT. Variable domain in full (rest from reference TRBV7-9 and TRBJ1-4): DTGVSQNPRHKITKRGQNVTFRCDPISEHNRLYWYRQTLGQGPEFLTYFQNEAQLEKSRLLSDRFSAERPKGSFSTLEIQRTEQGDSAMYLCASSHREKGEKLFFGSGTQLSVL.

CDR3 protein: CASSSYGNQPQHF. CDR3 nucleotides: TGTGCCAGCAGCTCCTACGGTAACCAGCCCCAGCATTTT. This rearrangement joins TRBV5-6 to TRBJ1-5; D is unclear. Trimming cost V 3 bases and J 7 bases, with 11 bases left between them. The CDR3 has 13 residues. CDR1 and CDR2 (germline): SGHDT, YYEEEE. Full variable domain (outside the CDR3, taken from reference TRBV5-6 and TRBJ1-5): DAGVTQSPTHLIKTRGQQVTLRCSPKSGHDTVSWYQQALGQGPQFIFQYYEEEERQRGNFPDRFSGHQFPNYSSELNVNALLLGDSALYLCASSSYGNQPQHFGDGTRLSIL.

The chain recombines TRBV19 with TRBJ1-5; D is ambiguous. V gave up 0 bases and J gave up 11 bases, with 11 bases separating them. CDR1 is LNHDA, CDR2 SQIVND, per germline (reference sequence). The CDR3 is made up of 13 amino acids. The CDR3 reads CASSIDPREAQHF. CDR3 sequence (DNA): TGTGCCAGTAGTATAGATCCGAGGGAGGCCCAGCATTTT.

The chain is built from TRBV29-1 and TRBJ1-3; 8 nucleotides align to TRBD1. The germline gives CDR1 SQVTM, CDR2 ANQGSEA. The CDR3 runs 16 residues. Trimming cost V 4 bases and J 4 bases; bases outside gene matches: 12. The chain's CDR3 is CSVALQATGGGNTIYF. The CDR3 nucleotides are TGCAGCGTTGCCCTACAAGCCACAGGGGGAGGAAACACCATATATTTT.

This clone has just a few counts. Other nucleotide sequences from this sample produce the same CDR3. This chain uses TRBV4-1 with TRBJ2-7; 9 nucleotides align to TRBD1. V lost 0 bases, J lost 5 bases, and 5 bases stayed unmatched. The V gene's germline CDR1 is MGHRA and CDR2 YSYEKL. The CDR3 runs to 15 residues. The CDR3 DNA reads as TGCGCCAGCAGCCAAGATCCACAGGGGGCCGACGAGCAGTACTTC. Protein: CASSQDPQGADEQYF.

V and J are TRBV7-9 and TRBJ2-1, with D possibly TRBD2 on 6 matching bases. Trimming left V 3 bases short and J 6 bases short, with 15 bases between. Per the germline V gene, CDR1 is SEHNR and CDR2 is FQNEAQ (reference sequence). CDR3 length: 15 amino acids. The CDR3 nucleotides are TGTGCCAGCAGCTTTTACGGGACTGGGACCAATGAGCAGTTCTTC. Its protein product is CASSFYGTGTNEQFF. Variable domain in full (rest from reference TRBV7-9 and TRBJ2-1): DTGVSQNPRHKITKRGQNVTFRCDPISEHNRLYWYRQTLGQGPEFLTYFQNEAQLEKSRLLSDRFSAERPKGSFSTLEIQRTEQGDSAMYLCASSFYGTGTNEQFFGPGTRLTVL.

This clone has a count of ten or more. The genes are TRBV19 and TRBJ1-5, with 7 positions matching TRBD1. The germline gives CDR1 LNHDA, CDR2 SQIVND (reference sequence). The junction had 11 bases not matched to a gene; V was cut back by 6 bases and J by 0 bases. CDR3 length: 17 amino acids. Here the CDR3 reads CASRGTQRGRSNQPQHF. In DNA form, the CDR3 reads TGTGCCAGTAGAGGAACCCAGAGGGGGCGTAGCAATCAGCCCCAGCATTTT.

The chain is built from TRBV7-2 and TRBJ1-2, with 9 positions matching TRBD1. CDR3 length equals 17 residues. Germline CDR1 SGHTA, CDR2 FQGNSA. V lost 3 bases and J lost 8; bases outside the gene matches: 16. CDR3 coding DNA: TGTGCCAGCAGCTTCCTTGATACAGGGGGCGCTTGGGGAGGCTACACCTTC. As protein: CASSFLDTGGAWGGYTF.

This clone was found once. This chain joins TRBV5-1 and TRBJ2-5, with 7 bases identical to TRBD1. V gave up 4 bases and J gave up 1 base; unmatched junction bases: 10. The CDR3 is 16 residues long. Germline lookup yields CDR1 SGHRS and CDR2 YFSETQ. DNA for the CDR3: TGCGCCAGCAGCCGGATGGGACAGAAATCCCAAGAGACCCAGTACTTC. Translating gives CASSRMGQKSQETQYF.

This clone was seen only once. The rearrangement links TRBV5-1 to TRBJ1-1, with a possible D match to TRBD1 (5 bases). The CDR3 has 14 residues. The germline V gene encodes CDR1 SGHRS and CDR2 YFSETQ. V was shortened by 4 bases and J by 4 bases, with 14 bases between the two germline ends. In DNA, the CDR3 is TGCGCCAGCAGCCCAGGGTCTTCGAGCACTGAAGCTTTCTTT. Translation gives CASSPGSSSTEAFF. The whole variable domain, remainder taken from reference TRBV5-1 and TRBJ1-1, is KAGVTQTPRYLIKTRGQQVTLSCSPISGHRSVSWYQQTPGQGLQFLFEYFSETQRNKGNFPGRFSGRQFSNSRSEMNVSTLELGDSALYLCASSPGSSSTEAFFGQGTRLTVV.

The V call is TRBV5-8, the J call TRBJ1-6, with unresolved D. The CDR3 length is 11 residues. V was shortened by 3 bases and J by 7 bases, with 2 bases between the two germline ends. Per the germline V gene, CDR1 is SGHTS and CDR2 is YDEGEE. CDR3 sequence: CASSSNSPLHF. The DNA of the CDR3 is TGTGCCAGCAGCTCGAATTCACCCCTCCACTTT.